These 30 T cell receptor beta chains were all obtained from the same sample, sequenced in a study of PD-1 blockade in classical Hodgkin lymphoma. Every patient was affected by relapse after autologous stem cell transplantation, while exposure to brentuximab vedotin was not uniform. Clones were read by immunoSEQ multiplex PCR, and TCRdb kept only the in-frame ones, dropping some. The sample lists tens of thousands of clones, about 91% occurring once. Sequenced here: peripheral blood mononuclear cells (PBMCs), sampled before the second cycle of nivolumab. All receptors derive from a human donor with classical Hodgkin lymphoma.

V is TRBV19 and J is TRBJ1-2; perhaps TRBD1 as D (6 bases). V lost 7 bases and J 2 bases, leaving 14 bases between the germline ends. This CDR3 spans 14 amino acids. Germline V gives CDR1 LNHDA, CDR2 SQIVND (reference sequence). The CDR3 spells CASTQGYWNYGYTF. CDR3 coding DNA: TGTGCCAGTACCCAGGGGTATTGGAACTATGGCTACACCTTC.

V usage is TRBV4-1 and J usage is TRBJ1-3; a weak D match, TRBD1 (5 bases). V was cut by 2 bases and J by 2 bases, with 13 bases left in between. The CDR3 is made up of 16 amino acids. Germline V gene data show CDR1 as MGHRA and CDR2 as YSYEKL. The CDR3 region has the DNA TGCGCCAGCAGCCAAAGGTCGATGACAGCTGGAAACACCATATATTTT. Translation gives CASSQRSMTAGNTIYF.

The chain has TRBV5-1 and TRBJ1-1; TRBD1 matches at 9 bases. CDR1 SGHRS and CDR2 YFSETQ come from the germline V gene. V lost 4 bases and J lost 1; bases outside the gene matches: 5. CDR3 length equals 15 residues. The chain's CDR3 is CASSRTGDRNTEAFF. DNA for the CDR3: TGCGCCAGCAGCAGGACAGGGGACCGGAACACTGAAGCTTTCTTT.

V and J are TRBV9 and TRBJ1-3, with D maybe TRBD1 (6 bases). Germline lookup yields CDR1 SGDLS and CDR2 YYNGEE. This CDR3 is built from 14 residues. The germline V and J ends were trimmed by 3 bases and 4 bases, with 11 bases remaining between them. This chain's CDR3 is CASSGRGGGNTIYF. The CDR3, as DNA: TGTGCCAGCAGCGGCAGGGGAGGCGGAAACACCATATATTTT.

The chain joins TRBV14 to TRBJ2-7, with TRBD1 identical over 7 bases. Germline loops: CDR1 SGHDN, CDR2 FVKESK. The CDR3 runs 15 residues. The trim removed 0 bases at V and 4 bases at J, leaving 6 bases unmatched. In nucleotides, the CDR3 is TGTGCCAGCAGCCAAGATCTGGGACAGCCTTACGAGCAGTACTTC. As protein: CASSQDLGQPYEQYF.

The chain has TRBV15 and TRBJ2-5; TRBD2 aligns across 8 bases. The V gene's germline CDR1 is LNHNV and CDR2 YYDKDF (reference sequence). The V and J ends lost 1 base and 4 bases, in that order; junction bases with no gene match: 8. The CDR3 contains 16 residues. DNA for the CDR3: TGTGCCACCAGCAGAGTAGACGGGACTAGAAGAGAGACCCAGTACTTC. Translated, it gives CATSRVDGTRRETQYF.

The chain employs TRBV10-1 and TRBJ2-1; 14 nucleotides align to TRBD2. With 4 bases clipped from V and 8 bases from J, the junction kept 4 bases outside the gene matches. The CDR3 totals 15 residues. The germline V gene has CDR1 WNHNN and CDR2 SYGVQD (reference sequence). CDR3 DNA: TGCGCCAGCAGTGCGGGACTAGCGGGAGCGGATGAGCAGTTCTTC. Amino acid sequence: CASSAGLAGADEQFF.

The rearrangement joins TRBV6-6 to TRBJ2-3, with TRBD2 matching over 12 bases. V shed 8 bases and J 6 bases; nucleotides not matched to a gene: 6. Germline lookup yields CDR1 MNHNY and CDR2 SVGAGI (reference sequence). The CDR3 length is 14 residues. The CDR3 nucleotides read TGTGCCAGCTCCAAGGGGACTAGCGGGGATACGCAGTATTTT. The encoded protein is CASSKGTSGDTQYF.

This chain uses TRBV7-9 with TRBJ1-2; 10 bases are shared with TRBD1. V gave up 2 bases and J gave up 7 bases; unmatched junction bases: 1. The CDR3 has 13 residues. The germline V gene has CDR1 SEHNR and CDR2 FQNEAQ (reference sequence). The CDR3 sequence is CASSLRTGGGYTF. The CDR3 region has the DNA TGTGCCAGCAGCTTAAGGACAGGGGGTGGCTACACCTTC.

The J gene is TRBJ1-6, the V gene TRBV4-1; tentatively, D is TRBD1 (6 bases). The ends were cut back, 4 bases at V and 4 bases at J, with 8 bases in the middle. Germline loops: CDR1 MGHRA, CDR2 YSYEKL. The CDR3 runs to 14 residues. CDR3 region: CASSRGGYNSPLHF. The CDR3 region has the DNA TGCGCCAGCAGCCGAGGGGGGTATAATTCACCCCTCCACTTT.

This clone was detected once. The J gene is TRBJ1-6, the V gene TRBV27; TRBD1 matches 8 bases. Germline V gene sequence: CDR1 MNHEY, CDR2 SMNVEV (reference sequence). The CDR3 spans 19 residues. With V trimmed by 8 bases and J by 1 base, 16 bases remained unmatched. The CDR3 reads CASGKGTGEPGSYNSPLHF. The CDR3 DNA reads TGTGCCAGCGGCAAGGGGACAGGCGAGCCGGGGTCCTATAATTCACCCCTCCACTTT.

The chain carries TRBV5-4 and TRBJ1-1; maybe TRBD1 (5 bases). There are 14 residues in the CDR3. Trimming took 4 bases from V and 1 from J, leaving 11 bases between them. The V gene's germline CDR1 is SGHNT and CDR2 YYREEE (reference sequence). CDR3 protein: CASSVDRRNTEAFF. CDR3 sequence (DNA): TGTGCCAGCAGCGTCGACAGACGGAACACTGAAGCTTTCTTT.

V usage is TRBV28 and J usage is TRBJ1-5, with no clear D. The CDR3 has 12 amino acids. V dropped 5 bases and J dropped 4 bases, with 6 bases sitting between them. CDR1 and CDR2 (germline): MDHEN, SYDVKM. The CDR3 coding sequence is TGTGCCAGCAGTCAAATGAATCAGCCCCAGCATTTT. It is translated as CASSQMNQPQHF.

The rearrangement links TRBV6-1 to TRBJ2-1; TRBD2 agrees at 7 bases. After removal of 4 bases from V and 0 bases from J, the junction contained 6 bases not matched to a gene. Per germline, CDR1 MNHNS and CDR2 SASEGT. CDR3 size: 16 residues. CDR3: CASSVMLADSYNEQFF. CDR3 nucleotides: TGTGCCAGCAGTGTTATGCTAGCGGACTCCTACAATGAGCAGTTCTTC.

The CDR3 DNA is TGTGCCAGTAGCCCTTACACCGGGGAGCTGTTTTTT. Protein product: CASSPYTGELFF. The V call is TRBV19, the J call TRBJ2-2; no definite D call. The V gene's germline CDR1 is LNHDA and CDR2 SQIVND (reference sequence). Trimming stripped 6 bases from V and 3 bases from J, with 5 bases between. The CDR3 contains 12 residues.

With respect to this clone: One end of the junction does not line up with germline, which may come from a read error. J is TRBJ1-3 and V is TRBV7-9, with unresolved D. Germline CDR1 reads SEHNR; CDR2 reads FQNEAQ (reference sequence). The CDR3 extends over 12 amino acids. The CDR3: CASGFSGNTIYF. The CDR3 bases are TGTGCCAGCGGCTTTTCTGGAAACACCATATATTTT.

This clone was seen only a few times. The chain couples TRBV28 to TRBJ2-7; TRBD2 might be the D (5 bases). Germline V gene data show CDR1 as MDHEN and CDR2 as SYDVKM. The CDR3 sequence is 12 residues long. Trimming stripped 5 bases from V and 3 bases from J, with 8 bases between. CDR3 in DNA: TGTGCCAGCAGTCTACTAGGCTACGAGCAGTACTTC. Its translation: CASSLLGYEQYF. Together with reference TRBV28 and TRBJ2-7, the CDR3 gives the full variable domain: DVKVTQSSRYLVKRTGEKVFLECVQDMDHENMFWYRQDPGLGLRLIYFSYDVKMKEKGDIPEGYSVSREKKERFSLILESASTNQTSMYLCASSLLGYEQYFGPGTRLTVT.

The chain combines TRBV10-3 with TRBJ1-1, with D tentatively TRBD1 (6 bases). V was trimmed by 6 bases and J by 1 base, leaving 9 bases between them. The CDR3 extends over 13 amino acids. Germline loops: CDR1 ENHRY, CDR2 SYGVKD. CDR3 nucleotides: TGTGCCATCAGATCACAGGGGAACACTGAAGCTTTCTTT. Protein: CAIRSQGNTEAFF.

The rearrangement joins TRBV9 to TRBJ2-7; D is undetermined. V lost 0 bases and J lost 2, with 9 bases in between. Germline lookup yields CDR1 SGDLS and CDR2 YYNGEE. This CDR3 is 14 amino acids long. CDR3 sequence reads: CASSVDPGPYEQYF. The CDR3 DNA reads TGTGCCAGCAGCGTAGACCCAGGACCCTACGAGCAGTACTTC.

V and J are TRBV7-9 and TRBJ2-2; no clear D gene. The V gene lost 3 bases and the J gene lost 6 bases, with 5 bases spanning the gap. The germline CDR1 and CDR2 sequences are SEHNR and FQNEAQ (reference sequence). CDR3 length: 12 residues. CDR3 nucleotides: TGTGCCAGCAGCTTCCTACCCGGGGAGCTGTTTTTT. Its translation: CASSFLPGELFF.

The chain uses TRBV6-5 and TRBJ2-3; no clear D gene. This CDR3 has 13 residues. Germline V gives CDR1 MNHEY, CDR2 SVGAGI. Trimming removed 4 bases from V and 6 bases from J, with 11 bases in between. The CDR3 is CASSSGPPDTQYF. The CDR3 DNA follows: TGTGCCAGCAGTTCCGGACCGCCCGATACGCAGTATTTT.

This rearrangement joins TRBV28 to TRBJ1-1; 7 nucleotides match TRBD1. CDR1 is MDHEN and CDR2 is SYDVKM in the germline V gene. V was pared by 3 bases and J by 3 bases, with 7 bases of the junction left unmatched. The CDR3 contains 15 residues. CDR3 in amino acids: CASSFWAGQHTEAFF. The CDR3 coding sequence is TGTGCCAGCAGTTTTTGGGCGGGACAGCACACTGAAGCTTTCTTT.

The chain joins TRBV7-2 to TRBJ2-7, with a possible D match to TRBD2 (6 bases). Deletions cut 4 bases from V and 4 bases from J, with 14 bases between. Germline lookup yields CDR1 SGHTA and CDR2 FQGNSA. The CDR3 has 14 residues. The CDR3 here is CASSSQGGSYEQYF. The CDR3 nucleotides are TGTGCCAGCAGCTCCCAGGGAGGCTCTTACGAGCAGTACTTC. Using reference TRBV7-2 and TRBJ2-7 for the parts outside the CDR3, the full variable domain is GAGVSQSPSNKVTEKGKDVELRCDPISGHTALYWYRQSLGQGLEFLIYFQGNSAPDKSGLPSDRFSAERTGGSVSTLTIQRTQQEDSAVYLCASSSQGGSYEQYFGPGTRLTVT.

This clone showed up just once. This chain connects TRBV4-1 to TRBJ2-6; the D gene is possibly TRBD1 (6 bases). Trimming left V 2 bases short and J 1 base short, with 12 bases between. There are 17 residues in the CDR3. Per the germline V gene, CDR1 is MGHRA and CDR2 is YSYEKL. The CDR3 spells CASSQQGSLSGANVLTF. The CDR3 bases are TGCGCCAGCAGCCAACAGGGGAGCCTGTCTGGGGCCAACGTCCTGACTTTC.

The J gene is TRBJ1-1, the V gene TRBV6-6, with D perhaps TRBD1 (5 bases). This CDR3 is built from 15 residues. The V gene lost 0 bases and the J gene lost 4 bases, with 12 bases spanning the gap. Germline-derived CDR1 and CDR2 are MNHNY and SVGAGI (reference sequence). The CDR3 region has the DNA TGTGCCAGCAGTTACTCGATTTCGGGGCTCACTGAAGCTTTCTTT. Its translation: CASSYSISGLTEAFF.

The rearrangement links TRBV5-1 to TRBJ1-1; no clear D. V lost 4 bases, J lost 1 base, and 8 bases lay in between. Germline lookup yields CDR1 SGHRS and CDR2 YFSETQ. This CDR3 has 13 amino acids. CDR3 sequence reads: CASSVQANTEAFF. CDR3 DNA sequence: TGCGCCAGCAGCGTGCAGGCGAACACTGAAGCTTTCTTT.

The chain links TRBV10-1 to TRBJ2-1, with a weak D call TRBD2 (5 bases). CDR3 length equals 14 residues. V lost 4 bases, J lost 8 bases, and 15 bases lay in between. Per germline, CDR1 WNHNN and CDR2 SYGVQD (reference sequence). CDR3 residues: CASSVDSALDEQFF. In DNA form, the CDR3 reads TGCGCCAGCAGTGTGGACTCCGCCTTGGATGAGCAGTTCTTC.

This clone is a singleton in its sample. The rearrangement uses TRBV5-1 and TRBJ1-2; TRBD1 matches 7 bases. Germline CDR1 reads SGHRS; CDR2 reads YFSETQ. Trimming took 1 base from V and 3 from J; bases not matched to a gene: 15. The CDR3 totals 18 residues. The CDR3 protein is CASSLIGGGGSGDYGYTF. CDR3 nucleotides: TGCGCCAGCAGCTTGATAGGTGGAGGGGGCTCCGGGGACTATGGCTACACCTTC.

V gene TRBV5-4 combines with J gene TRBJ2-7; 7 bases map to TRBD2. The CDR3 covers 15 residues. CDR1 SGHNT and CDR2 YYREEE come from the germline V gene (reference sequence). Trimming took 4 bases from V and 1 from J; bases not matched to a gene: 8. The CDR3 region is CASSGDGGGSYEQYF. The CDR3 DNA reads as TGTGCCAGCAGCGGAGATGGGGGGGGTTCCTACGAGCAGTACTTC.

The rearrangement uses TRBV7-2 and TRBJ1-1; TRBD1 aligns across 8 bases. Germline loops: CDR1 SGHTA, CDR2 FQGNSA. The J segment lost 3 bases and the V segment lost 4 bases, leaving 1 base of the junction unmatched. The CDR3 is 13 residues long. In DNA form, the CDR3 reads TGTGCCAGCAGCTGGGGACAGGACACTGAAGCTTTCTTT. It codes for CASSWGQDTEAFF. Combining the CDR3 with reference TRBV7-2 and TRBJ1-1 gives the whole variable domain GAGVSQSPSNKVTEKGKDVELRCDPISGHTALYWYRQSLGQGLEFLIYFQGNSAPDKSGLPSDRFSAERTGGSVSTLTIQRTQQEDSAVYLCASSWGQDTEAFFGQGTRLTVV.